This T cell receptor beta chain was observed in a study of response to subunit inactivated influenza vaccine (dated by TCRdb to the late 2010s). With respect to the entire study: Deep quantitative profiling of the T cell receptor repertoire was used in the study to follow responses to a trivalent subunit inactivated influenza vaccine.

Library preparation employed RT-PCR. Sequencer: Illumina HiSeq 2500. TCRdb passed the public sequencing reads through fastp at Q25 and MiXCR, retaining productive beta sequences. Duplicate CDR3 protein sequences are folded into a single record with the most common DNA and genes. The sample includes 450,000 to 550,000 distinct CDR3 sequences, with about 25% observed a single time. The top ten constitute approximately 2% of the sample. Overall study outcomes, separate from this receptor: It was suggested by the authors that each seasonal influenza vaccination may recruit only a limited number of new T cells.

The CDR3 numbers 14 residues from cysteine through phenylalanine. The retained sequence is limited to the CDR3, 42 bases, with the frame set at the first base. The germline V gene encodes CDR1 LNHNV and CDR2 YYDKDF (reference sequence). V sheds 1 base and J sheds 3 bases, leaving 8 bases between their ends. This clonotype was seen a few times. What antigen it recognizes has not been identified. It has no much larger one-base neighbor in the sample; base qualities were not kept. This clonotype originated in a man aged 45-65 years who received an inactivated influenza vaccine. Donor details come from another sample of the same person, matched by shared clones. Material: CD4+ T cells sorted from PBMCs, obtained 4 to 6 days after vaccination. The chain employs TRBV15 and TRBJ2-3; the D gene cannot be resolved reliably. CDR3 sequence: CATSRGPYTDTQYF. The DNA sequence reads TGTGCCACCAGCAGAGGGCCCTATACAGATACGCAGTATTTT.